This entry lists 7 T cell receptor beta chains sequenced from one sample in a study of shared clonotypes between healthy human individuals. Repertoires were generated with immunoSEQ multiplex PCR, while TCRdb's copy carries only in-frame clones and drops some. The table lists some 1,900,000 clones, less than 95% of them singletons. In the naive CD8 group, cells lacked CD45RO and were positively selected for CCR7, so terminally differentiated effector memory CD45RA+ cells were left out. Material: naive CD8+ T cells sorted from blood. The receptor set was obtained from a man between 18 and 29 years old in good health.

This clone was observed a single time. The V gene is TRBV7-9, the J gene TRBJ1-1; 10 bases agree with TRBD1. The CDR3 contains 13 residues. In germline, CDR1 is SEHNR, CDR2 FQNEAQ (reference sequence). V gave up 8 bases and J gave up 3 bases; unmatched junction bases: 3. The CDR3 DNA sequence: TGTGCCAGCGGGACAGGGGACGACACTGAAGCTTTCTTT. Its translation is CASGTGDDTEAFF.

In its sample, this clone was seen once. The V call is TRBV13, the J call TRBJ2-1, with 10 bases lining up with TRBD2. V lost 2 bases to trimming and J lost 9 bases; unmatched junction nucleotides: 10. Germline loops: CDR1 PRHDT, CDR2 FYEKMQ (reference sequence). This CDR3 has 16 residues. In DNA form, the CDR3 reads TGTGCCAGCAGCTTACGGCTAGCGGGAGATTGGAGTGAGCAGTTCTTC. Residues: CASSLRLAGDWSEQFF.

CDR3 in amino acids: CASSLINEKLFF. CDR3 DNA sequence: TGTGCCAGCAGTTTAATTAATGAAAAACTGTTTTTT. The rearrangement joins TRBV28 to TRBJ1-4; no firm D call. CDR1 and CDR2 from the germline V gene are MDHEN and SYDVKM. The CDR3 is made up of 12 amino acids. V dropped 2 bases and J dropped 4 bases, with 2 bases sitting between them.

This sequence joins TRBV6-5 and TRBJ2-2, with a tentative D call TRBD2 (6 bases). Germline CDR1 MNHEY, CDR2 SVGAGI. This CDR3 has 15 residues. V lost 2 bases and J lost 2, with 9 bases in between. The CDR3 DNA reads TGTGCCAGCAGTTACAGGGGACTTAACACCGGGGAGCTGTTTTTT. This encodes CASSYRGLNTGELFF.

CDR3 sequence: CASSSHTNGGMNTEAFF. CDR3 nucleotide sequence: TGCGCCAGCAGTTCTCACACGAACGGAGGGATGAACACTGAAGCTTTCTTT. The V and J genes are TRBV4-1 and TRBJ1-1; D not resolved. The CDR3 contains 17 residues. V dropped 6 bases and J dropped 0 bases, with 20 bases sitting between them. Germline CDR1 MGHRA, CDR2 YSYEKL.

The gene calls are TRBV2 and TRBJ1-5, with a possible D match to TRBD1 (5 bases). CDR3 length: 13 residues. Germline V gives CDR1 SNHLY, CDR2 FYNNEI. Trimming took 6 bases from V and 6 from J, leaving 12 bases between them. In DNA, the CDR3 is TGTGCCAGCAGGTTGGGGGTCGGTCAGCCCCAGCATTTT. Residues: CASRLGVGQPQHF.

The chain combines TRBV30 with TRBJ1-2; no clear D. Germline CDR1 is GTSNPN and CDR2 is SVGIG (reference sequence). V was shortened by 2 bases and J by 6 bases, with 10 bases between the two germline ends. The CDR3 totals 12 residues. CDR3 sequence reads: CAWSPSVHGYTF. In nucleotides, the CDR3 is TGTGCCTGGAGTCCTAGTGTTCATGGCTACACCTTC.